One and the same sample provided the 10 T cell receptor beta chains below, sequenced in a study of T cell responses to AZD1222 COVID-19 vaccine. The data were produced by immunoSEQ multiplex PCR, yet TCRdb's version contains in-frame clones alone and is incomplete. Among about 160,000 clones listed, almost 90% were seen once. The sample was peripheral blood, taken on day 0 of AZD1222 vaccination. Every receptor here comes from an adult in good health.

The chain is built from TRBV28 and TRBJ1-5, with D tentatively TRBD1 (6 bases). This CDR3 is built from 14 residues. V lost 4 bases and J lost 7, with 14 bases in between. The germline V gene encodes CDR1 MDHEN and CDR2 SYDVKM. The CDR3 region has the DNA TGTGCCAGCAGTTCGGGGGGCTCAAACCAGCCCCAGCATTTT. This translates into CASSSGGSNQPQHF. The full variable domain, completed using reference TRBV28 and TRBJ1-5, is DVKVTQSSRYLVKRTGEKVFLECVQDMDHENMFWYRQDPGLGLRLIYFSYDVKMKEKGDIPEGYSVSREKKERFSLILESASTNQTSMYLCASSSGGSNQPQHFGDGTRLSIL.

The CDR3 sequence is CATSDFAGTVTDTQYF. The CDR3 DNA is TGTGCCACCAGTGACTTTGCTGGGACAGTCACAGATACGCAGTATTTT. The chain is built from TRBV24-1 and TRBJ2-3, with 7 positions matching TRBD1. V dropped 4 bases and J dropped 2; count of bases not matched to a gene: 8. In germline, CDR1 is KGHDR, CDR2 SFDVKD. This CDR3 has 16 residues.

The chain links TRBV6-2 or TRBV6-3 to TRBJ2-1, with 8 bases identical to TRBD1. The CDR3 consists of 19 residues. In germline, CDR1 is MNHEY, CDR2 SVGEGT. Trimming at V came to 0 bases and at J to 4 bases, leaving 14 bases not matched to a gene. The DNA of the CDR3 is TGTGCCAGCAGTTACTCGATCCCTAGGGGGACAGGAGATTACAATGAGCAGTTCTTC. This sequence encodes CASSYSIPRGTGDYNEQFF.

V is TRBV2 and J is TRBJ1-2; 7 nucleotides line up with TRBD1. The V gene end was trimmed by 0 bases and the J gene end by 0 bases; junction bases not matched to a gene: 10. There are 18 residues in the CDR3. Germline V gene lookup returns CDR1 SNHLY and CDR2 FYNNEI. As DNA, the CDR3 is TGTGCCAGCAGTGAAGCGCTGGGACAGCCCCCCACTAACTATGGCTACACCTTC. As protein: CASSEALGQPPTNYGYTF.

V usage is TRBV5-6 and J usage is TRBJ2-3; D uncertain. The V end lost 0 bases, the J end lost 0 bases, and 11 bases lay between the germline ends. This CDR3 region has 16 residues. CDR1 is SGHDT and CDR2 is YYEEEE in the germline V gene. This CDR3 is CASSLVVARSTDTQYF. Written as DNA, the CDR3 is TGTGCCAGCAGCTTGGTAGTAGCTCGAAGCACAGATACGCAGTATTTT. The complete variable domain, with remaining parts taken from reference TRBV5-6 and TRBJ2-3, reads DAGVTQSPTHLIKTRGQQVTLRCSPKSGHDTVSWYQQALGQGPQFIFQYYEEEERQRGNFPDRFSGHQFPNYSSELNVNALLLGDSALYLCASSLVVARSTDTQYFGPGTRLTVL.

The V gene is TRBV3-1 (or the pseudogene TRBV3-2), the J gene TRBJ2-1, with 10 positions matching TRBD1. Germline assignment: CDR1 LGHDT and CDR2 YNNKEL (reference sequence). V dropped 5 bases and J dropped 7; count of bases not matched to a gene: 8. The CDR3 is 15 amino acids. DNA of the CDR3: TGTGCCAGCAGCTCACCGGGACAGGGGATAAATGAGCAGTTCTTC. It encodes CASSSPGQGINEQFF.

The chain carries TRBV19 and TRBJ1-1; 7 positions match TRBD1. V trimming: 4 bases; J trimming: 5 bases; junction bases outside the gene matches: 7. Per the germline V gene, CDR1 is LNHDA and CDR2 is SQIVND (reference sequence). This CDR3 has 14 amino acids. CDR3 DNA sequence: TGTGCCAGTAGTACAAGACAGGGAGGGACTGAAGCTTTCTTT. Protein product: CASSTRQGGTEAFF.

The J gene is TRBJ2-1, the V gene TRBV6-5; the D is unclear. The V end lost 0 bases, the J end lost 7 bases, and 4 bases lay between the germline ends. This CDR3 has 12 amino acids. Germline lookup yields CDR1 MNHEY and CDR2 SVGAGI. The CDR3 loop is CASSYSRNEQFF. The CDR3 nucleotides read TGTGCCAGCAGTTACTCGAGAAATGAGCAGTTCTTC.

The rearrangement joins TRBV5-4 to TRBJ1-1; D uncertain. CDR3 length equals 14 residues. V was trimmed by 1 base and J by 2 bases, leaving 9 bases between them. Germline assignment: CDR1 SGHNT and CDR2 YYREEE (reference sequence). The CDR3 sequence is CASSLKGGNTEAFF. DNA for the CDR3: TGTGCCAGCAGCTTGAAGGGCGGAAACACTGAAGCTTTCTTT.

The V call is TRBV23-1, the J call TRBJ1-4; no definite D call. TRBV23-1 is given ORF status, its function remaining uncertain. The CDR3 loop spans 16 amino acids. The V gene lost 4 bases and the J gene lost 3 bases, with 15 bases spanning the gap. DNA for the CDR3: TGCGCCAGCAGTCGCAGGCCACGGGTGGCTAATGAAAAACTGTTTTTT. This codes for CASSRRPRVANEKLFF.